The 14 T cell receptor beta chains below were found in one sample sequenced in a study of human T cells and chemical hapten exposure (dated by TCRdb to about 2021). The time point label corresponds to: patch test 3, about 24 weeks after DPC sensitization. The sample's treatment or condition label is to be understood as: therapeutic diphenylcyclopropenone sensitization with weekly scalp DPC. Preparation of the library involved RACE. Sequenced on a NextSeq 500. TCRdb's own reprocessing of the public reads used fastp at Q25 and MiXCR and kept productive beta chains. Each CDR3 protein appears once, grouped with its most common genes and DNA. The sample has some 180,000 distinct CDR3 sequences on record, approximately 26% of them singletons. 2.5% of the sample is in the top ten clones. The sample here was whole blood, taken in connection with sensitization to the hapten diphenylcyclopropenone (DPC). Every receptor here comes from a woman between 40 and 50 years old with alopecia areata. Some clones in this sample may be carry-over from other donors' samples.

The V call is TRBV21-1, the J call TRBJ1-2; whether TRBD1, the table's D call, matches the DNA was not checked. TRBV21-1 is a pseudogene. This CDR3 spans 16 amino acids. The CDR3 DNA sequence: TGTGCCAGCAGCAAAGCGCTTTCCACAGGGAACTATGGCTACACCTTC. Translating it yields CASSKALSTGNYGYTF.

The table lists this clonotype with a few counts. V is TRBV6-5 and J is TRBJ1-1, with TRBD1 as a possible D gene (5 bases). There are 13 residues in the CDR3. Deletions cut 5 bases from V and 7 bases from J, with 14 bases between. Germline CDR1 is MNHEY and CDR2 is SVGAGI. CDR3 loop: CASSQRGFNEAFF. In nucleotides, the CDR3 is TGTGCCAGCAGTCAACGGGGGTTTAATGAAGCTTTCTTT.

In its sample, this clonotype was seen a few times. The chain has TRBV7-2 and TRBJ2-1; D is unresolved. V shed 0 bases and J shed 10 bases, with 13 bases lying between them. The germline V gene has CDR1 SGHTA and CDR2 FQGNSA. CDR3 length: 14 amino acids. The CDR3 loop reads CASSLASRAGEQFF. The DNA for the CDR3 is TGTGCCAGCAGCTTAGCCTCCCGCGCCGGGGAGCAGTTCTTC.

This chain links TRBV4-3 with TRBJ2-3; unclear D gene. There are 14 residues in the CDR3. The V end lost 0 bases, the J end lost 0 bases, and 4 bases lay between the germline ends. CDR1 LGHNA and CDR2 YSLEER come from the germline V gene. The CDR3 DNA reads TGCGCCAGCAGCCAAGATAGTAGCACAGATACGCAGTATTTT. It codes for CASSQDSSTDTQYF.

The chain joins TRBV14 to TRBJ2-1; 7 bases line up with TRBD2. The V segment lost 4 bases and the J segment 4 bases; nucleotides outside the gene matches: 4. The CDR3 spans 14 residues. Germline CDR1 SGHDN, CDR2 FVKESK. CDR3 sequence (DNA): TGTGCCAGCAGCCCGGGAGGTTGGTACAATGAGCAGTTCTTC. It encodes CASSPGGWYNEQFF.

The gene calls are TRBV6-5 and TRBJ1-6; no firm D call. Deletions cut 5 bases from V and 14 bases from J, with 16 bases between. Germline V gene data show CDR1 as MNHEY and CDR2 as SVGAGI. CDR3 length equals 13 residues. The DNA of the CDR3 is TGTGCCAGCAGTCCCCGGGAGTCGCAGTCCCTCCACTTT. Amino acid sequence: CASSPRESQSLHF.

The count of this clonotype is one. The chain combines TRBV12-3 or TRBV12-4 with TRBJ2-7, with 14 positions matching TRBD2. This CDR3 is 16 amino acids long. V trimming: 4 bases; J trimming: 4 bases; junction bases outside the gene matches: 6. CDR3 region: CASSWPGTSGRYEQYF. The CDR3 DNA reads TGTGCCAGCAGTTGGCCCGGGACTAGCGGGAGATACGAGCAGTACTTC.

The chain carries TRBV7-2 and TRBJ1-5, with D tentatively TRBD1 (5 bases). The V end was cut by 1 base, the J end by 3 bases, with 10 bases between. CDR1 and CDR2 (germline): SGHTA, FQGNSA. This CDR3 spans 15 amino acids. CDR3 bases: TGTGCCAGCAGCTTAGTTCAGGGCAACAATCAGCCCCAGCATTTT. Its protein product is CASSLVQGNNQPQHF.

In its sample, this clonotype was seen many times. The chain combines TRBV27 with TRBJ2-2, with TRBD1 matching over 8 bases. Germline V gives CDR1 MNHEY, CDR2 SMNVEV (reference sequence). The CDR3 consists of 16 residues. Losses at the gene ends were 0 bases for V and 5 bases for J; bases not matched to a gene: 5. CDR3 sequence reads: CASSLSNRGYTGELFF. The CDR3 nucleotides are TGTGCCAGCAGTTTATCGAACAGGGGGTATACCGGGGAGCTGTTTTTT.

This clonotype occurred a few times. The chain has TRBV12-5 and TRBJ1-5; 7 bases are shared with TRBD1. Trimming took 6 bases from V and 1 from J; bases not matched to a gene: 18. The germline V gene has CDR1 LGHNT and CDR2 FRNRAP. CDR3 length: 19 amino acids. The CDR3 is CASGPAQGGRGVSNQPQHF. Here the CDR3 DNA reads TGTGCTAGTGGCCCCGCGCAGGGGGGTCGGGGCGTAAGCAATCAGCCCCAGCATTTT.

This clonotype was picked up many times. V usage is TRBV4-2 and J usage is TRBJ2-7; 9 bases map to TRBD1. V gave up 0 bases and J gave up 4 bases; unmatched junction bases: 4. Germline assignment: CDR1 LGHNA and CDR2 YNFKEQ. This CDR3 spans 15 amino acids. DNA for the CDR3: TGTGCCAGCAGCCAAGATAACAGGGGGCCTTACGAGCAGTACTTC. This gives the protein CASSQDNRGPYEQYF.

This clonotype was found a few times. J is TRBJ2-3 and V is TRBV6-5; no reliable D call. Per the germline V gene, CDR1 is MNHEY and CDR2 is SVGAGI. The V gene lost 2 bases and the J gene lost 11 bases, with 14 bases spanning the gap. This CDR3 comprises 13 residues. The CDR3 DNA reads as TGTGCCAGCAGTTACAGGGCGGACCAGAAGCAGTATTTT. It encodes CASSYRADQKQYF.

This clonotype was seen a few times. The genes are TRBV7-9 and TRBJ1-1; 7 bases are shared with TRBD1. With 7 bases clipped from V and 4 bases from J, the junction kept 15 bases outside the gene matches. The CDR3 is 16 amino acids. Germline V lookup: CDR1 SEHNR, CDR2 FQNEAQ (reference sequence). DNA of the CDR3: TGTGCCAGCATCCACCGGGCAGGGGGTGTGGGCACTGAAGCTTTCTTT. This translates into CASIHRAGGVGTEAFF. Using reference TRBV7-9 and TRBJ1-1 for the parts outside the CDR3, the full variable domain is DTGVSQNPRHKITKRGQNVTFRCDPISEHNRLYWYRQTLGQGPEFLTYFQNEAQLEKSRLLSDRFSAERPKGSFSTLEIQRTEQGDSAMYLCASIHRAGGVGTEAFFGQGTRLTVV.

The rearrangement uses TRBV20-1 and TRBJ2-2; 10 bases match TRBD2. Germline V gives CDR1 DFQATT, CDR2 SNEGSKA (reference sequence). This CDR3 comprises 16 residues. The V and J ends lost 2 bases and 3 bases, in that order; junction bases with no gene match: 6. Written as DNA, the CDR3 is TGCAGTGCTAGAAGAAGCGGGAGGGTTTACACCGGGGAGCTGTTTTTT. It yields the protein CSARRSGRVYTGELFF.